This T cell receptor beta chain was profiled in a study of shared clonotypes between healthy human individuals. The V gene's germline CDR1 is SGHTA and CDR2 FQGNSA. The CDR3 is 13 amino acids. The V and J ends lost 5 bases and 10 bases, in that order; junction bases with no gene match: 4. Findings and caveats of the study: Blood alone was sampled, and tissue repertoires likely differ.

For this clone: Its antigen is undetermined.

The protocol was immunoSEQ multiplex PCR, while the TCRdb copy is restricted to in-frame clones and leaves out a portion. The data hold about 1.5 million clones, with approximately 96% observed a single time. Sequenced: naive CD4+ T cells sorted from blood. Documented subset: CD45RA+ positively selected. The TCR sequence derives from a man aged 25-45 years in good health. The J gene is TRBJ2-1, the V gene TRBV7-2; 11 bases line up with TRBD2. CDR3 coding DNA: TGTGCCAGCAGCCGGACTAGCGGGCAGGAGCAGTTCTTC. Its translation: CASSRTSGQEQFF.